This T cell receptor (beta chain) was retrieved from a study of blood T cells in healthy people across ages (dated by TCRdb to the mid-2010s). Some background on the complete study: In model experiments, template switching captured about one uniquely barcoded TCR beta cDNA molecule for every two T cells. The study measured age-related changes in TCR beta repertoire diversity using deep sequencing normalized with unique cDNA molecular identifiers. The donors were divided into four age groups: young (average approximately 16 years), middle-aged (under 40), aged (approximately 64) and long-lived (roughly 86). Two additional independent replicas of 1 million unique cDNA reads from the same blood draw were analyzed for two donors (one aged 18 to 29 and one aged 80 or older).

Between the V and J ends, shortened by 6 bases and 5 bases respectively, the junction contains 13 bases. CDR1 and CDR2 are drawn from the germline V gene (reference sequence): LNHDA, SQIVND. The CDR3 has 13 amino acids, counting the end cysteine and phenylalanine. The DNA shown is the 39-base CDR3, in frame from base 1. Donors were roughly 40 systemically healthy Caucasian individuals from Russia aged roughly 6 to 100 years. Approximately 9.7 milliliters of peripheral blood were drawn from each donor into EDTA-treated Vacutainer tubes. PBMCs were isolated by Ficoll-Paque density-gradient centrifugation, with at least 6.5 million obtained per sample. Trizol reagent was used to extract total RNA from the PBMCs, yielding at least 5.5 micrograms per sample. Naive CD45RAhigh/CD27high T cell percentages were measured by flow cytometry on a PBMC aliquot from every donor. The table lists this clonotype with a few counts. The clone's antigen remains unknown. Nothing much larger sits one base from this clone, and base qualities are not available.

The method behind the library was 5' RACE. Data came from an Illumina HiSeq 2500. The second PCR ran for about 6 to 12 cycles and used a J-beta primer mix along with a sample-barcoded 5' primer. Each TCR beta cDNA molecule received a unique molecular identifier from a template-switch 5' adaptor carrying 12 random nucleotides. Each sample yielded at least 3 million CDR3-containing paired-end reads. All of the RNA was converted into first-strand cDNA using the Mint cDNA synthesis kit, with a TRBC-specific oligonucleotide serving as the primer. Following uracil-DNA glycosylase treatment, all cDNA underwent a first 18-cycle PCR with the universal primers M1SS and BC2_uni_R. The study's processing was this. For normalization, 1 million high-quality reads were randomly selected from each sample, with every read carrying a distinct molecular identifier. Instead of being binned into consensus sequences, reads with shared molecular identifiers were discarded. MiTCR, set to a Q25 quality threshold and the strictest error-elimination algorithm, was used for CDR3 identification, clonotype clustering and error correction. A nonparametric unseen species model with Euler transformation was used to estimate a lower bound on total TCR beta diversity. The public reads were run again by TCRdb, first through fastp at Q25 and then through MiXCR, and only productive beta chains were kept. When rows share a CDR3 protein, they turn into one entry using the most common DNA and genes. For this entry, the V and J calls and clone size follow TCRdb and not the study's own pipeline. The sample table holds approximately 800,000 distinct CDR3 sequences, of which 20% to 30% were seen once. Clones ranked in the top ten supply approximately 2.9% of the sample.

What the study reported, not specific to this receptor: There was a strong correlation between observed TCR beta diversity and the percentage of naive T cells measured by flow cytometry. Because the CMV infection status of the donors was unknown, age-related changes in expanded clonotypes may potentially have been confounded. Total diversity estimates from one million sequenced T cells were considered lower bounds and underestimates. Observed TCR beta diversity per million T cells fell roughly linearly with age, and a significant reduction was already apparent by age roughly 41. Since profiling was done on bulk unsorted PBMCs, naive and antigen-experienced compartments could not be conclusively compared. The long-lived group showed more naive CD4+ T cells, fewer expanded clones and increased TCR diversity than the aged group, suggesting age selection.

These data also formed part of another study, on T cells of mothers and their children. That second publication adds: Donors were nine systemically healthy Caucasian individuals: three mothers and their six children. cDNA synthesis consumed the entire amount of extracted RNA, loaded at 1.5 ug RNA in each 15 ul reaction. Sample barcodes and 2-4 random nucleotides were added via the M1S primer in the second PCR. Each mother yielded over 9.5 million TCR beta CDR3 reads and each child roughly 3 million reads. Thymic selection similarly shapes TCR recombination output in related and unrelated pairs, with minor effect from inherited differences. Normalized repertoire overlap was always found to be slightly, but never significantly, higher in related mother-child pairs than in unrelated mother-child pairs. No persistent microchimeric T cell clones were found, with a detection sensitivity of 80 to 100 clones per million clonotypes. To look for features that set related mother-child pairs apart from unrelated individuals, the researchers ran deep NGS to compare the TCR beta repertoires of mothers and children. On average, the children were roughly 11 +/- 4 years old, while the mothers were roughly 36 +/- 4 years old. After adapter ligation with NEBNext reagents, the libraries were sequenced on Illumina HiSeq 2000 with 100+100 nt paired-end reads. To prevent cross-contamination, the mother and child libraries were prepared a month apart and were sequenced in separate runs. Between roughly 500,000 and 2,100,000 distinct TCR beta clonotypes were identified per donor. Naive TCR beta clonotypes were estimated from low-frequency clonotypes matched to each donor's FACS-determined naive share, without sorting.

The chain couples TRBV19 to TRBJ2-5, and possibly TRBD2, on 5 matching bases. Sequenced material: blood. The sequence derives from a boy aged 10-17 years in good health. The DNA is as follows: TGTGCCAGTAGCGACCCACGGAGGGAGACCCAGTACTTC. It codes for CASSDPRRETQYF.